A single sample is the source of the 8 T cell receptor beta chains below, sequenced in a study of blood T cell repertoires in COVID-19. TCRdb's copy holds only in-frame clones and misses some; the assay was immunoSEQ multiplex PCR. The repertoire holds approximately 92,000 clones, with about four fifths as singletons. The source material was peripheral blood. The receptors were sampled from a man aged 80 or over with acute or convalescent COVID-19.

V is TRBV27 and J is TRBJ1-1, with TRBD1 matching 9 bases. V shed 3 bases and J 6 bases; nucleotides not matched to a gene: 2. CDR3 length equals 13 residues. Looked up from germline, CDR1 is MNHEY and CDR2 is SMNVEV (reference sequence). CDR3 loop: CASSFTGGSEAFF. Here the CDR3 DNA reads TGTGCCAGCAGTTTCACAGGGGGCTCTGAAGCTTTCTTT.

V gene TRBV19 combines with J gene TRBJ2-1; tentatively, D is TRBD2 (5 bases). Trimming left V 5 bases short and J 3 bases short, with 14 bases between. CDR1 is LNHDA and CDR2 is SQIVND in the germline V gene (reference sequence). This CDR3 spans 15 amino acids. CDR3 DNA sequence: TGTGCCAGTAGTCCCCCCGGGATGCTCTACAATGAGCAGTTCTTC. It encodes CASSPPGMLYNEQFF.

This clone was seen once. The chain links TRBV27 to TRBJ2-2; D might be TRBD2 (5 bases). Between the trimmed V and J ends, which lost 6 bases and 0 bases, there was a span of 8 bases. Germline values: CDR1 MNHEY, CDR2 SMNVEV (reference sequence). The CDR3 has 14 amino acids. The CDR3 spells CASRKLANTGELFF. CDR3 nucleotides: TGTGCCAGCAGGAAACTAGCGAACACCGGGGAGCTGTTTTTT.

V gene TRBV9 combines with J gene TRBJ2-2; D gene uncertain. The V end was cut by 0 bases, the J end by 6 bases, with 9 bases between. The CDR3 consists of 14 residues. CDR1 is SGDLS and CDR2 is YYNGEE in the germline V gene. In DNA form, the CDR3 reads TGTGCCAGCAGCGTAGGTCAGATGGCCGGGGAGCTGTTTTTT. It yields the protein CASSVGQMAGELFF. Full variable domain (missing parts from reference TRBV9 and TRBJ2-2): DSGVTQTPKHLITATGQRVTLRCSPRSGDLSVYWYQQSLDQGLQFLIQYYNGEERAKGNILERFSAQQFPDLHSELNLSSLELGDSALYFCASSVGQMAGELFFGEGSRLTVL.

The chain couples TRBV5-5 to TRBJ1-1, with unresolved D. V lost 0 bases to trimming and J lost 1 base, with 4 bases between them. CDR3 length equals 13 residues. Germline V gene lookup returns CDR1 SGHKS and CDR2 YYEKEE (reference sequence). CDR3 sequence (DNA): TGTGCCAGCAGCTTGGGAGGGAACACTGAAGCTTTCTTT. Its translation: CASSLGGNTEAFF. Based on the CDR3 plus reference TRBV5-5 and TRBJ1-1, the full variable domain is DAGVTQSPTHLIKTRGQQVTLRCSPISGHKSVSWYQQVLGQGPQFIFQYYEKEERGRGNFPDRFSARQFPNYSSELNVNALLLGDSALYLCASSLGGNTEAFFGQGTRLTVV.

The V call is TRBV18, the J call TRBJ2-4; perhaps TRBD2 as D (6 bases). V shed 3 bases and J shed 4 bases, with 7 bases lying between them. The CDR3 length is 13 residues. CDR1 and CDR2 (germline): KGHSH, LQKENI. The CDR3 loop reads CASSPGGKNIQYF. The CDR3 nucleotides read TGTGCCAGCTCACCGGGGGGAAAAAACATTCAGTACTTC.

This clone has just a few counts. The chain combines TRBV3-1 (or the pseudogene TRBV3-2) with TRBJ2-6; tentatively, D is TRBD1 (7 bases). The V and J ends lost 0 bases and 0 bases respectively, with 21 bases between them. The CDR3 runs to 21 residues. Germline CDR1 LGHDT, CDR2 YNNKEL (reference sequence). CDR3 bases: TGTGCCAGCAGCCAAGATCCGGTAAGGAGGGGGCAGGGCTCTGGGGCCAACGTCCTGACTTTC. Its translation is CASSQDPVRRGQGSGANVLTF.

The chain joins TRBV19 to TRBJ1-2; no clear D. Germline V gene sequence: CDR1 LNHDA, CDR2 SQIVND (reference sequence). Trimming stripped 1 base from V and 6 bases from J, with 3 bases between. The CDR3 runs to 11 residues. The CDR3 DNA reads as TGTGCCAGTAGTATAGTAGATGGCTACACCTTC. It specifies CASSIVDGYTF. Filled out from reference TRBV19 and TRBJ1-2, the complete variable domain reads DGGITQSPKYLFRKEGQNVTLSCEQNLNHDAMYWYRQDPGQGLRLIYYSQIVNDFQKGDIAEGYSVSREKKESFPLTVTSAQKNPTAFYLCASSIVDGYTFGSGTRLTVV.